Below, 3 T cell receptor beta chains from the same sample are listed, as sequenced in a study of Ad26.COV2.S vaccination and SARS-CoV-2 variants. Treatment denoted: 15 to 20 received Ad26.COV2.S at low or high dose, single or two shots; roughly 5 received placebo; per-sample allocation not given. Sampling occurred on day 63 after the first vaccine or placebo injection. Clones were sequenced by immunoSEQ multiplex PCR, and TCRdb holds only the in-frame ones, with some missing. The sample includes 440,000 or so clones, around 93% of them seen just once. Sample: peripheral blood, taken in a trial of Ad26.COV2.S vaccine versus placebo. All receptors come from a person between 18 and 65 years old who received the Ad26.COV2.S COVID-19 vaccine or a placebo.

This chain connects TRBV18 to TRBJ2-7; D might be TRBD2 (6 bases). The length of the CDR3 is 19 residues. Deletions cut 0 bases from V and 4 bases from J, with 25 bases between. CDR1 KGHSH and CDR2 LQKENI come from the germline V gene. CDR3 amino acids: CASSPPLGGSGTTLYEQYF. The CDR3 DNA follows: TGTGCCAGCTCACCACCTCTGGGGGGAAGTGGGACGACTCTTTACGAGCAGTACTTC.

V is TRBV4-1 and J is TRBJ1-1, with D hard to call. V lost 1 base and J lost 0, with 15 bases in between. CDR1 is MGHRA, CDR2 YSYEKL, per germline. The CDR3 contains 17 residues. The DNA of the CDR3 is TGCGCCAGCAGCCAAGGACCCGCGAGGGAAATGAACACTGAAGCTTTCTTT. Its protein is CASSQGPAREMNTEAFF.

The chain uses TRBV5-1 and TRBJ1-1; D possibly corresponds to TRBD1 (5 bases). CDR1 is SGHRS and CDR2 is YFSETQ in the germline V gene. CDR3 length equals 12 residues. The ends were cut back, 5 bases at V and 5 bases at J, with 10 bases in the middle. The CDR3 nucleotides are TGCGCCAGCAGGACAGTTGAGACTGAAGCTTTCTTT. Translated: CASRTVETEAFF.